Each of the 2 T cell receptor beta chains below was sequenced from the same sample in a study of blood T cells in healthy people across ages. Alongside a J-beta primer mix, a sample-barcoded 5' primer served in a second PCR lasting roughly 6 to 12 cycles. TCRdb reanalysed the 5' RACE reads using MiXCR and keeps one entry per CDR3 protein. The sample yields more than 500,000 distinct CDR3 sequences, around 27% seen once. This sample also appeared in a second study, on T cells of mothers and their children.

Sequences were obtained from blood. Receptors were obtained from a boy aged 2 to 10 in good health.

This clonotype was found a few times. CDR3: CSVSRGGSSPLHF. The CDR3, as DNA: TGCAGCGTGTCCCGGGGAGGGAGTTCACCCCTCCACTTT. The chain employs TRBV29-1 and TRBJ1-6, with D hard to call. The germline V gene has CDR1 SQVTM and CDR2 ANQGSEA. Between the trimmed V and J ends, which lost 6 bases and 9 bases, there was a span of 15 bases. The length of the CDR3 is 13 residues.

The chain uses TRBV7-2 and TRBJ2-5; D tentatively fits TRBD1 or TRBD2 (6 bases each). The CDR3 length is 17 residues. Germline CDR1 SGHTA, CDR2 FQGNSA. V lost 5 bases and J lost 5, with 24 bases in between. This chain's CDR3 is CASSAIHVQGRLETQYF. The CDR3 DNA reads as TGTGCCAGCAGCGCCATCCACGTTCAGGGGAGGCTGGAGACCCAGTACTTC.